Listed below are T cell receptor beta chains from one sample, sequenced in a study of T cells in localized non-small cell lung cancer. Using immunoSEQ multiplex PCR, the repertoire was profiled, and TCRdb retains in-frame clones only, with some absent. The table has approximately 19,000 clones, roughly four fifths seen once. The sample consisted of peripheral blood, taken before any cancer treatment. The receptors were gathered from a man aged 35 to 69 with stage I lung adenocarcinoma. CDR3s include the opening cysteine and the closing phenylalanine or tryptophan. Fields, in order: D gene, V gene, clone size, J gene, CDR3 protein, CDR3 DNA. The D gene is left open where the match is weak. Not every row has a clone size; where given, it reads once, few, many or a size class.

d_gene: TRBD2; v_gene: TRBV18; abundance: -; j_gene: TRBJ2-5; CDR3aa: CASSPRTSGVQETQYF; CDR3nt: TGTGCCAGCTCACCGCGGACTAGCGGAGTACAAGAGACCCAGTACTTC
d_gene: TRBD2; v_gene: TRBV2; abundance: -; j_gene: TRBJ2-3; CDR3aa: CASSELAGGTDTQYF; CDR3nt: TGTGCCAGCAGTGAACTAGCGGGAGGAACAGATACGCAGTATTTT
d_gene: -; v_gene: TRBV28; abundance: -; j_gene: TRBJ2-1; CDR3aa: CASSLGRGGGHNEQFF; CDR3nt: TGTGCCAGCAGTTTAGGGAGGGGAGGGGGCCACAATGAGCAGTTCTTC
d_gene: -; v_gene: TRBV29-1; abundance: few; j_gene: TRBJ1-2; CDR3aa: CSVEGLEGSRYGYTF; CDR3nt: TGCAGCGTTGAAGGGCTCGAAGGGTCCCGGTATGGCTACACCTTC
d_gene: -; v_gene: TRBV7-9; abundance: -; j_gene: TRBJ1-4; CDR3aa: CASSFYGNEKLFF; CDR3nt: TGTGCCAGCAGCTTCTATGGTAATGAAAAACTGTTTTTT
d_gene: -; v_gene: TRBV7-8; abundance: -; j_gene: TRBJ1-3; CDR3aa: CASSLSLAANTIYF; CDR3nt: TGTGCCAGCAGCTTGTCGCTCGCCGCAAACACCATATATTTT
d_gene: TRBD2; v_gene: TRBV7-9; abundance: -; j_gene: TRBJ2-7; CDR3aa: CASTLSGGTSYEQYF; CDR3nt: TGTGCCAGCACCCTTAGCGGGGGGACCTCCTACGAGCAGTACTTC
d_gene: -; v_gene: TRBV27; abundance: -; j_gene: TRBJ2-6; CDR3aa: CASREPGRAGANVLTF; CDR3nt: TGTGCCAGCAGGGAACCAGGCAGGGCTGGGGCCAACGTCCTGACTTTC
d_gene: -; v_gene: TRBV4-2; abundance: -; j_gene: TRBJ2-7; CDR3aa: CASSQGEAVYEQYF; CDR3nt: TGTGCCAGCAGCCAAGGGGAGGCAGTCTACGAGCAGTACTTC
d_gene: -; v_gene: TRBV27; abundance: -; j_gene: TRBJ2-7; CDR3aa: CASSQLYEQYF; CDR3nt: TGTGCCAGCAGCCAACTCTACGAGCAGTACTTC
d_gene: -; v_gene: TRBV6-1; abundance: once; j_gene: TRBJ1-5; CDR3aa: CASSREGIRQPQHF; CDR3nt: TGTGCCAGCAGCCGAGAGGGAATTCGTCAGCCCCAGCATTTT
d_gene: -; v_gene: TRBV28; abundance: -; j_gene: TRBJ1-5; CDR3aa: CASTEPPNQPQHF; CDR3nt: TGTGCCAGCACCGAACCCCCCAATCAGCCCCAGCATTTT
d_gene: -; v_gene: TRBV4-3; abundance: few; j_gene: TRBJ1-5; CDR3aa: CASSQEIGSNQPQHF; CDR3nt: TGCGCCAGCAGCCAAGAGATAGGGAGCAATCAGCCCCAGCATTTT